Below are 11 T cell receptor beta chains sequenced from a single sample in a study of T cell changes during pregnancy in multiple sclerosis. Some clones are missing from TCRdb's copy, which holds only in-frame ones; the method was immunoSEQ multiplex PCR. The sample consists of over 60,000 clones, approximately 92% of them appearing once. The source was peripheral blood, collected in the first trimester of pregnancy. Receptor source: a female donor with multiple sclerosis, enrolled in a pregnancy study.

The gene calls are TRBV9 and TRBJ1-1, with D possibly matching TRBD1 (6 bases). There are 14 residues in the CDR3. Trimming took off 0 bases at V and 5 bases at J, with 11 bases between the two ends. CDR1 SGDLS and CDR2 YYNGEE come from the germline V gene. CDR3 nucleotide sequence: TGTGCCAGCAGCGTAGCTACAGGGTGGACTGAAGCTTTCTTT. As protein: CASSVATGWTEAFF.

This chain joins TRBV6-5 and TRBJ2-2; 9 nucleotides line up with TRBD2. Germline loops: CDR1 MNHEY, CDR2 SVGAGI. V lost 3 bases, J lost 3 bases, and 5 bases stayed unmatched. The CDR3 has 16 amino acids. CDR3 bases: TGTGCCAGCAGTTATAGAGCGGGGGGACACACCGGGGAGCTGTTTTTT. This encodes CASSYRAGGHTGELFF.

The chain uses TRBV28 and TRBJ2-7, with 9 bases aligning to TRBD1. V was pared by 4 bases and J by 4 bases, with 11 bases of the junction left unmatched. The CDR3 totals 16 residues. Germline CDR1 reads MDHEN; CDR2 reads SYDVKM. CDR3 amino acids: CASSSHSGTGSYEQYF. The CDR3 region has the DNA TGTGCCAGCAGTTCACATTCCGGGACAGGGTCTTACGAGCAGTACTTC.

The chain uses TRBV27 and TRBJ1-5; D is unresolved. CDR1 and CDR2 from the germline V gene are MNHEY and SMNVEV (reference sequence). The CDR3 runs 15 residues. The V end was cut by 6 bases, the J end by 0 bases, with 12 bases between. The CDR3 nucleotides are TGTGCCAGCAGGTCGGTACAGCATAGCAATCAGCCCCAGCATTTT. Encoded protein: CASRSVQHSNQPQHF.

The chain combines TRBV7-2 with TRBJ1-2; the D gene is possibly TRBD1 (6 bases). Trimming stripped 3 bases from V and 3 bases from J, with 11 bases between. Per germline, CDR1 SGHTA and CDR2 FQGNSA. The CDR3 contains 14 residues. The CDR3 region is CASSFWDMHYGYTF. The CDR3 nucleotides read TGTGCCAGCAGCTTCTGGGACATGCACTATGGCTACACCTTC.

The gene calls are TRBV4-1 and TRBJ2-3; D perhaps matches TRBD1 (6 bases). Germline CDR1 is MGHRA and CDR2 is YSYEKL. V was cut by 5 bases and J by 0 bases, with 12 bases left in between. The CDR3 has 15 amino acids. CDR3 nucleotide sequence: TGCGCCAGCAGCGAGGGGGATAAAAGCACAGATACGCAGTATTTT. This gives the protein CASSEGDKSTDTQYF.

The chain has TRBV7-8 and TRBJ1-5; TRBD1 matches at 10 bases. CDR1 and CDR2 from the germline V gene are SGHVS and FQNEAQ. The CDR3 has 17 residues. Unmatched junction bases numbered 9, after V lost 5 bases and J lost 2 bases. The CDR3 region has the DNA TGTGCCAGCAGCCCCCCGTTGACAGGGGGCGGCAATCAGCCCCAGCATTTT. Translation: CASSPPLTGGGNQPQHF.

The CDR3 DNA reads as TGCAGCGTTCTCGGGACAAATGGCTACACCTTC. Its protein is CSVLGTNGYTF. This sequence joins TRBV29-1 and TRBJ1-2, with a weak D call TRBD1 (6 bases). The germline gives CDR1 SQVTM, CDR2 ANQGSEA. Trimming shortened V by 5 bases and J by 6 bases, and 10 bases separated the two germline ends. This CDR3 contains 11 residues. Filled out from reference TRBV29-1 and TRBJ1-2, the complete variable domain reads SAVISQKPSRDICQRGTSLTIQCQVDSQVTMMFWYRQQPGQSLTLIATANQGSEATYESGFVIDKFPISRPNLTFSTLTVSNMSPEDSSIYLCSVLGTNGYTFGSGTRLTVV.

V is TRBV18 and J is TRBJ1-2; maybe TRBD1 (5 bases). The V gene lost 3 bases and the J gene lost 8 bases, with 7 bases spanning the gap. CDR1 is KGHSH, CDR2 LQKENI, per germline. This CDR3 has 11 amino acids. This chain's CDR3 is CASSPGLGYTF. The DNA for the CDR3 is TGTGCCAGCTCACCGGGGCTCGGCTACACCTTC.

With regard to this clone: Mismatch with germline at one junction end may stem from a read error. This chain joins TRBV27 and TRBJ1-1; D unresolved. The CDR3 extends over 12 amino acids. Germline V gives CDR1 MNHEY, CDR2 SMNVEV (reference sequence). The CDR3 sequence: CATTGGNSEAFF. CDR3 DNA: TGTGCCACTACGGGAGGGAACTCTGAAGCTTTCTTT.

The chain uses TRBV7-3 and TRBJ1-2, with 9 bases matching TRBD1. The CDR3 is 13 residues long. V lost 5 bases and J lost 7; bases outside the gene matches: 5. Germline values: CDR1 SGHTA, CDR2 FQGTGA. CDR3 DNA sequence: TGTGCCAGCAGCGAACAGGGGGCATCTGGCTACACCTTC. Translated, it gives CASSEQGASGYTF.